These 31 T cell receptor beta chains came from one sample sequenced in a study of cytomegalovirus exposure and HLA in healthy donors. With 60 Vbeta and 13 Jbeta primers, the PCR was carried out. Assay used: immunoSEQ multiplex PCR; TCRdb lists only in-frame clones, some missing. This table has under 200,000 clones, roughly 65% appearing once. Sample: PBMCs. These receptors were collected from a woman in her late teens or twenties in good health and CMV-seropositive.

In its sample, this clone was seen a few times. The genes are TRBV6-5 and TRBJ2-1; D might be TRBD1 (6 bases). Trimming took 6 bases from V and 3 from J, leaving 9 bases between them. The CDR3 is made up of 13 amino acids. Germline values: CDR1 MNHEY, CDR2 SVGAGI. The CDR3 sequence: CASRGAFYNEQFF. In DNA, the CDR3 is TGTGCCAGCAGGGGGGCATTCTACAATGAGCAGTTCTTC.

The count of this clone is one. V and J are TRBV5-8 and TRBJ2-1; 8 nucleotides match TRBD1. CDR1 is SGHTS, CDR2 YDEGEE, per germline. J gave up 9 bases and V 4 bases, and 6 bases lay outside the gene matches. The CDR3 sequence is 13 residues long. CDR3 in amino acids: CASSLLQGGEQFF. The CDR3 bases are TGTGCCAGCAGCCTACTACAGGGGGGTGAGCAGTTCTTC.

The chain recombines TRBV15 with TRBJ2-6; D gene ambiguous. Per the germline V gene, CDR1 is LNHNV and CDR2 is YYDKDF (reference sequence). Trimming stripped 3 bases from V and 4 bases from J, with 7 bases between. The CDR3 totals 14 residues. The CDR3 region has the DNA TGTGCCACCAGCAGGTCATCCGGGGCCAACGTCCTGACTTTC. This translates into CATSRSSGANVLTF.

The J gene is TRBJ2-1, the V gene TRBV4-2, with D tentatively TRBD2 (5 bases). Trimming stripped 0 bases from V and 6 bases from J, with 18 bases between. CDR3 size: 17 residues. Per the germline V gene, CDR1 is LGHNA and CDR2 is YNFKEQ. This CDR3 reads CASSQDQAVLVGNEQFF. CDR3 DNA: TGTGCCAGCAGCCAAGATCAGGCAGTACTAGTCGGCAATGAGCAGTTCTTC.

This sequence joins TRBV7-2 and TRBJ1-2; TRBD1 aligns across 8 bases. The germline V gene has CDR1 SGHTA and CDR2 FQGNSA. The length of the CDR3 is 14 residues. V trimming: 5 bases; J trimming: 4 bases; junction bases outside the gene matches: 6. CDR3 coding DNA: TGTGCCAGCAGCCCTACAACAGGGGGCTATGGCTACACCTTC. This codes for CASSPTTGGYGYTF.

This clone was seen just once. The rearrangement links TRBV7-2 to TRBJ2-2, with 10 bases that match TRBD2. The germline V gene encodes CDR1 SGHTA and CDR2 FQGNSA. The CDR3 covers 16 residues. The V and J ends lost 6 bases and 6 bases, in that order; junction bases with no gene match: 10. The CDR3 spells CASRPTSGVLSGELFF. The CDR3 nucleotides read TGTGCCAGCAGGCCAACTAGCGGGGTTTTGTCCGGGGAGCTGTTTTTT.

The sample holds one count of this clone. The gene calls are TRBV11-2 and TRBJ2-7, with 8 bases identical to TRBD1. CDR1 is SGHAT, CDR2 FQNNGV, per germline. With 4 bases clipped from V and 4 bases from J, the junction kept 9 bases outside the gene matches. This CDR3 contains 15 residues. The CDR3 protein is CASSSRDRILYEQYF. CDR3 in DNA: TGTGCCAGCAGCTCCCGGGACAGGATTTTATACGAGCAGTACTTC.

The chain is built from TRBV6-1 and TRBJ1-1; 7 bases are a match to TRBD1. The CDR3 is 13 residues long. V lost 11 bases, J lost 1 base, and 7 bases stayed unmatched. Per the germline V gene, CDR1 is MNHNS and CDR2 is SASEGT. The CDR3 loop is CAAAGTANTEAFF. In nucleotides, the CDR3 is TGTGCCGCCGCCGGGACAGCGAACACTGAAGCTTTCTTT.

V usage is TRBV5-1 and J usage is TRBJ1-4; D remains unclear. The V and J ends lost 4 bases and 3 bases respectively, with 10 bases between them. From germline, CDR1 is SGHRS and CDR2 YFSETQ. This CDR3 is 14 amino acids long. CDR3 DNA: TGCGCCAGCAGCGCCATTTCAGCTAATGAAAAACTGTTTTTT. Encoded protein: CASSAISANEKLFF.

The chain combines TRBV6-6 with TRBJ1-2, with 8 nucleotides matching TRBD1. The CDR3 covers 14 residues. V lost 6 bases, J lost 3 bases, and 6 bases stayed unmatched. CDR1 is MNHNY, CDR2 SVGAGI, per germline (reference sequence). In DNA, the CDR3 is TGTGCCAGCAGCCACGGACAGGGCGACTATGGCTACACCTTC. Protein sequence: CASSHGQGDYGYTF.

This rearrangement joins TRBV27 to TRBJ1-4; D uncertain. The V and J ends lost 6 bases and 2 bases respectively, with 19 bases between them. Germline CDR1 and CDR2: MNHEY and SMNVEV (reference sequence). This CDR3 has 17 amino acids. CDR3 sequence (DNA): TGTGCCAGCAGCCACTGGGCCCGGGGAGGTACTAATGAAAAACTGTTTTTT. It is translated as CASSHWARGGTNEKLFF.

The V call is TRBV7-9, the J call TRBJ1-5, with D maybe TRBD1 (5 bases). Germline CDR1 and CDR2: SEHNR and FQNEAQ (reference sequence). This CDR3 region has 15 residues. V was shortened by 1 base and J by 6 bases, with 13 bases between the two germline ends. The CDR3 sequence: CASSLGQGSVQPQHF. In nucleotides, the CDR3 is TGTGCCAGCAGCTTAGGTCAGGGATCGGTTCAGCCCCAGCATTTT.

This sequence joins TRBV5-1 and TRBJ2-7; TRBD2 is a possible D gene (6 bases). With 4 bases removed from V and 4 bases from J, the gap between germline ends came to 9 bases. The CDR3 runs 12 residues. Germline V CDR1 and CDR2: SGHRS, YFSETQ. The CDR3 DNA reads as TGCGCCAGCAGCCGGGAGCCATACGAGCAGTACTTC. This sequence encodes CASSREPYEQYF. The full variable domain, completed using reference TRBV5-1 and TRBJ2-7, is KAGVTQTPRYLIKTRGQQVTLSCSPISGHRSVSWYQQTPGQGLQFLFEYFSETQRNKGNFPGRFSGRQFSNSRSEMNVSTLELGDSALYLCASSREPYEQYFGPGTRLTVT.

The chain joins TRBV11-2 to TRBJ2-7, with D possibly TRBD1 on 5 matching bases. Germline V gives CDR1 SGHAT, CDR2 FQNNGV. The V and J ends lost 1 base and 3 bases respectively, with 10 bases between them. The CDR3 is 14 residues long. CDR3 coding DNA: TGTGCCAGCAGCTTAGTTGGACACAACTACGAGCAGTACTTC. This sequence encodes CASSLVGHNYEQYF. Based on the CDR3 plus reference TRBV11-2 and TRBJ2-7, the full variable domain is EAGVAQSPRYKIIEKRQSVAFWCNPISGHATLYWYQQILGQGPKLLIQFQNNGVVDDSQLPKDRFSAERLKGVDSTLKIQPAKLEDSAVYLCASSLVGHNYEQYFGPGTRLTVT.

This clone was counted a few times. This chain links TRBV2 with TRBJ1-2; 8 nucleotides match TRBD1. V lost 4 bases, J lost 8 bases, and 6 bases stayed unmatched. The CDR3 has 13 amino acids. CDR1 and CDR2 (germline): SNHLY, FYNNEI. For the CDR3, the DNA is TGTGCCAGCAGTGCGGACAGGGCCGGAGGCTACACCTTC. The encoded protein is CASSADRAGGYTF.

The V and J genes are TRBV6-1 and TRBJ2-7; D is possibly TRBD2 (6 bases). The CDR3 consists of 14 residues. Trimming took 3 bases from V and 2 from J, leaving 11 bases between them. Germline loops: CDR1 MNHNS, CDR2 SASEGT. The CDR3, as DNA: TGTGCCAGCAGTGACAACTGGGGGGCCTACGAGCAGTACTTC. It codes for CASSDNWGAYEQYF.

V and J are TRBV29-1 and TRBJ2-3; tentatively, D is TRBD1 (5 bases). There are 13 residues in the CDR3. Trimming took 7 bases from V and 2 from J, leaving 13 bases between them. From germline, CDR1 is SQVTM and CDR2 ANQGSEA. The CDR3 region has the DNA TGCAGCGCATTGGGGCTTAACACAGATACGCAGTATTTT. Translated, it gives CSALGLNTDTQYF.

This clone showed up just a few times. CDR3 bases: TGTGCCAGCAGCTTGGGCGGACAGGGGAAGACCGGGGAGCTGTTTTTT. As protein: CASSLGGQGKTGELFF. V gene TRBV7-3 combines with J gene TRBJ2-2, with TRBD1 identical over 9 bases. CDR1 is SGHTA and CDR2 is FQGTGA in the germline V gene. V lost 3 bases to trimming and J lost 5 bases; unmatched junction nucleotides: 7. The CDR3 length is 16 residues. Together with reference TRBV7-3 and TRBJ2-2, the CDR3 gives the full variable domain: GAGVSQTPSNKVTEKGKYVELRCDPISGHTALYWYRQSLGQGPEFLIYFQGTGAADDSGLPNDRFFAVRPEGSVSTLKIQRTERGDSAVYLCASSLGGQGKTGELFFGEGSRLTVL.

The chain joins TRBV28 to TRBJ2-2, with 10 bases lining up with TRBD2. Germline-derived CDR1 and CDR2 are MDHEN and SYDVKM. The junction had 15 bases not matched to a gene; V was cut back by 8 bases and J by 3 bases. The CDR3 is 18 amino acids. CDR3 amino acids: CASRTYVSSGRYTGELFF. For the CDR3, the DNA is TGTGCCAGCCGTACCTATGTTTCTAGCGGGAGATACACCGGGGAGCTGTTTTTT. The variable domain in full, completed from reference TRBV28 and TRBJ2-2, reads DVKVTQSSRYLVKRTGEKVFLECVQDMDHENMFWYRQDPGLGLRLIYFSYDVKMKEKGDIPEGYSVSREKKERFSLILESASTNQTSMYLCASRTYVSSGRYTGELFFGEGSRLTVL.

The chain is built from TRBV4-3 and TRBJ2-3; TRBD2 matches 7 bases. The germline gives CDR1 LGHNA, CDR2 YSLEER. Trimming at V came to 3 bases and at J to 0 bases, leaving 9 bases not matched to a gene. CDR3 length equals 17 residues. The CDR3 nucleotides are TGCGCCAGCAGCCACGATAAGATAGCGGGTAGCACAGATACGCAGTATTTT. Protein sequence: CASSHDKIAGSTDTQYF.

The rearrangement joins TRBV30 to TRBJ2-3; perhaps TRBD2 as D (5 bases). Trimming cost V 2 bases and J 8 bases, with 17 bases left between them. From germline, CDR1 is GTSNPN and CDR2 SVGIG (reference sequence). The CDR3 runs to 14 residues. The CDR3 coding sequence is TGTGCCTGGAGTCTGGTGGGAGTCGACGGTACGCAGTATTTT. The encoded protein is CAWSLVGVDGTQYF.

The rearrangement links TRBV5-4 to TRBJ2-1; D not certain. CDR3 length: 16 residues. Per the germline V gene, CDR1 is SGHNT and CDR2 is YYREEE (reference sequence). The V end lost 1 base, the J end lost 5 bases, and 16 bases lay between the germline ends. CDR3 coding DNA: TGTGCCAGCAGCTTGAGGCAGGCCTTTATGCACAATGAGCAGTTCTTC. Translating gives CASSLRQAFMHNEQFF.

CDR3 residues: CATSRGQESTDTQYF. The CDR3 coding sequence is TGTGCCACCAGCAGAGGACAGGAGAGCACAGATACGCAGTATTTT. V is TRBV15 and J is TRBJ2-3, with D possibly matching TRBD1 (6 bases). The CDR3 runs 15 residues. V gave up 1 base and J gave up 0 bases, with 8 bases separating them. Germline V gene sequence: CDR1 LNHNV, CDR2 YYDKDF (reference sequence).

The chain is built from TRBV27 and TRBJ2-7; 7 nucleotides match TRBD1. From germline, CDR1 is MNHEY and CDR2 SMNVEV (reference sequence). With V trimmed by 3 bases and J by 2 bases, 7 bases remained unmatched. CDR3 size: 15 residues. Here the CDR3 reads CASSLTGFGPYEQYF. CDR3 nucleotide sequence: TGTGCCAGCAGTTTGACAGGGTTTGGCCCCTACGAGCAGTACTTC.

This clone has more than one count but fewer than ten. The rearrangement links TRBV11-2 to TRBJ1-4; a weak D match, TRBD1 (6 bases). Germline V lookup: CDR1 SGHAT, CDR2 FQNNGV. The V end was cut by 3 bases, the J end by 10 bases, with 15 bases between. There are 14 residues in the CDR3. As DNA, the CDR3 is TGTGCCAGCAGCTTGGGCGGGGGGCGACGAAAACTGTTTTTT. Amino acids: CASSLGGGRRKLFF.

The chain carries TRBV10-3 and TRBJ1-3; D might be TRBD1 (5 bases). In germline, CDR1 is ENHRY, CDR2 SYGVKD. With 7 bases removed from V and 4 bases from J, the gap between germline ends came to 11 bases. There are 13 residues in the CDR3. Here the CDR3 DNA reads TGTGCCATCACCCAGGCAGGGGGAAACACCATATATTTT. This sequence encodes CAITQAGGNTIYF.

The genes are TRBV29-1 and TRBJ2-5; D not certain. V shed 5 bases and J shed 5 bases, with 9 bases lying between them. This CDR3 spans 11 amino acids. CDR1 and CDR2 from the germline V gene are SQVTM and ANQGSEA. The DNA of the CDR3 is TGCAGCGTTCGGGTGCGGGAGACCCAGTACTTC. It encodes CSVRVRETQYF.

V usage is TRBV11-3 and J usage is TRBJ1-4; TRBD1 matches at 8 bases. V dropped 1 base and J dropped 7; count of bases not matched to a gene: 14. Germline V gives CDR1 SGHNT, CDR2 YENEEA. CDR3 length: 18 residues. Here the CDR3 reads CASSLAVIAGQATEKLFF. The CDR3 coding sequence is TGTGCCAGCAGCTTAGCCGTTATCGCGGGACAGGCTACTGAAAAACTGTTTTTT.

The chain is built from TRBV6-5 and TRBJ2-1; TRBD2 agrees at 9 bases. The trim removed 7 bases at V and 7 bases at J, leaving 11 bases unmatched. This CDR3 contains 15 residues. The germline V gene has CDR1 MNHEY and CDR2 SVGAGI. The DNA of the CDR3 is TGTGCCAGCAAATCTGGGCGGGGGGGGAGTAATGAGCAGTTCTTC. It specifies CASKSGRGGSNEQFF.

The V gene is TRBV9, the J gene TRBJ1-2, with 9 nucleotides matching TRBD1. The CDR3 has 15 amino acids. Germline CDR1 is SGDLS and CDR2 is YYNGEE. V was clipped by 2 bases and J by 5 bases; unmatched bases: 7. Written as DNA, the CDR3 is TGTGCCAGCAGCGTGGGACTGGGACAGGGTTATGGCTACACCTTC. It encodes CASSVGLGQGYGYTF.

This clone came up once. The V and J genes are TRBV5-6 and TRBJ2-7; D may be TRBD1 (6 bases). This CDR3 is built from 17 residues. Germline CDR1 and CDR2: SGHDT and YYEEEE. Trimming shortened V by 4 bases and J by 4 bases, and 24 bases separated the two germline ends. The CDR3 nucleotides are TGTGCCAGCAGCCCGCCCTTATCCGGGACAAACTTTTACGAGCAGTACTTC. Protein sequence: CASSPPLSGTNFYEQYF. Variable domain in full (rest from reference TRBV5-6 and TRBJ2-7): DAGVTQSPTHLIKTRGQQVTLRCSPKSGHDTVSWYQQALGQGPQFIFQYYEEEERQRGNFPDRFSGHQFPNYSSELNVNALLLGDSALYLCASSPPLSGTNFYEQYFGPGTRLTVT.